This T cell receptor (beta chain) was profiled in a study of T cells expressing NK-cell markers. TCRdb re-called the 5' RACE reads; every CDR3 protein appears as one record, without DNA. The listing records about 160,000 distinct CDR3 sequences. This CDR3 contains 15 residues. J is TRBJ1-1 and V is TRBV12-3 or TRBV12-4; TCRdb's D call, TRBD1, is unchecked because there is no DNA. This TCR was recovered from a woman aged 18 to 75 in good health. The sequenced sample consisted of blood T cells: a sorted CD56 or NKG2C T cell subset, CD4+ or CD8+ T cells, or bulk PBMC T cells (not recorded which). CDR3 in amino acids: CASSLTPGANTEAFF.